This is a list of T cell receptor beta chains from one sample in a study of T cells in localized non-small cell lung cancer. Method: immunoSEQ multiplex PCR; TCRdb's copy keeps in-frame clones and lacks some. The sample lists around 1,200 clones; 21% were seen once. The sample was normal lung tissue next to the tumor, taken before any cancer treatment. The receptors derive from a female donor at least 60 years old with stage I squamous cell lung carcinoma. Both conserved end residues are part of each CDR3. A D gene is named only where the DNA matches it firmly. The size entry is marked missing in some rows and otherwise reads once, few, many or a size class.

TGTGCCAGCTCACCCCAAGGAGTCAATGAGCAGTTCTTC | CASSPQGVNEQFF | TRBV18 | NA | TRBJ2-1 | few
TGCAGCGTTACAGGGACGAGAGGGGTCCAAGAGACCCAGTACTTC | CSVTGTRGVQETQYF | TRBV29-1 | NA | TRBJ2-5 | NA
TGCGCCAGCAGCCAAGATACTAGCGGGATCGAGACCCAGTACTTC | CASSQDTSGIETQYF | TRBV4-1 | TRBD2 | TRBJ2-5 | few
TGCGCCAGCGAAAGGGGCACCTACGGGACGCTTCAAGAGACCCAGTACTTC | CASERGTYGTLQETQYF | TRBV10-2 | NA | TRBJ2-5 | NA
TGTGCCACCAGAACAGCCGGGACAGGGGTCAATGAGCAGTTCTTC | CATRTAGTGVNEQFF | TRBV15 | TRBD1 | TRBJ2-1 | NA
TGTGCCAGCTTAGGGGGGAACACCGGGGAGCTGTTTTTT | CASLGGNTGELFF | TRBV6-8 | NA | TRBJ2-2 | few
TGTGCCAGCAGCCGGGATGGACAGGGTACCCAGGCTGGCTATGGCTACACCTTC | CASSRDGQGTQAGYGYTF | TRBV11-3 | TRBD1 | TRBJ1-2 | medium-sized
TGTGCCAGCAGCCTCGGCGGACAGTTGAACACTGAAGCTTTCTTT | CASSLGGQLNTEAFF | TRBV11-3 | NA | TRBJ1-1 | NA
TGTGCCAGCAGCGTGGGACAGGAATCAACCGGGGAGCTGTTTTTT | CASSVGQESTGELFF | TRBV9 | TRBD1 | TRBJ2-2 | medium-sized
TGTGCCAGCAGTTTCGACCGAGGGAGGAACACCTTC | CASSFDRGRNTF | TRBV6-8 | NA | TRBJ1-2 | NA
TGTGCCAGTAGTATCTCTCAGGGGATCGGGGAGCTGTTTTTT | CASSISQGIGELFF | TRBV19 | NA | TRBJ2-2 | large
TGCGCCAGCAGCTCCTCGACTAGCGGGAGGGCCTACGAGCAGTACTTC | CASSSSTSGRAYEQYF | TRBV5-1 | TRBD2 | TRBJ2-7 | NA
TGTGCCAGCAGTCCAGGGACGGGCAATCAGCCCCAGCATTTT | CASSPGTGNQPQHF | TRBV11-3 | NA | TRBJ1-5 | medium-sized
TGTGCCAGCAGCCCCCCGGGGGCTAGTGAGCAGTTCTTC | CASSPPGASEQFF | TRBV7-4 | NA | TRBJ2-1 | few
TGTGCCAGCAGTTTAGGGAAGACTAGCGGGAGAGGGGAGACCCAGTACTTC | CASSLGKTSGRGETQYF | TRBV28 | TRBD2 | TRBJ2-5 | once
TGTGCCAGCAATAATATTGGAACAGATACGCAGTATTTT | CASNNIGTDTQYF | TRBV6-8 | NA | TRBJ2-3 | NA
TGTGCCAGTAGTACCAGCTTGAACACTGAAGCTTTCTTT | CASSTSLNTEAFF | TRBV19 | NA | TRBJ1-1 | few
TGTGCCAGCAGTTACTCATCCGGGGGCACTGAAGCTTTCTTT | CASSYSSGGTEAFF | TRBV6-8 | NA | TRBJ1-1 | large
TGTGCCAGCAACCCCAGGGGACAGAACTATGGCTACACCTTC | CASNPRGQNYGYTF | TRBV12-5 | TRBD1 | TRBJ1-2 | NA
TGTGCCAGCAGTCGCCCACGGAACACCATATATTTT | CASSRPRNTIYF | TRBV6-8 | NA | TRBJ1-3 | few
TGTGCCAGCAGCGCGACAGGGATTGGTAGGACTGAAGCTTTCTTT | CASSATGIGRTEAFF | TRBV9 | TRBD1 | TRBJ1-1 | large
TGTGCCAGCAGCTTAGGGTCAATTAGCCAAGAGACCCAGTACTTC | CASSLGSISQETQYF | TRBV11-3 | NA | TRBJ2-5 | few
TGTGCCAGCAGCTTAAGCCGGTCAGGGGGACCCTACGGCTACACCTTC | CASSLSRSGGPYGYTF | TRBV11-3 | TRBD1 | TRBJ1-2 | medium-sized
TGTGCCAGCAGCTTAAGGAAGGGCAGGGTCGACGAGCAGTACTTC | CASSLRKGRVDEQYF | TRBV11-3 | NA | TRBJ2-7 | few
TGTGCCAGCAGCCCTAAGGAGGGTTATCGGGAGACCCAGTACTTC | CASSPKEGYRETQYF | TRBV11-3 | NA | TRBJ2-5 | NA
TGTGCCAGCAGCTTAGGAGGGCCAGCCTTAAATGAGCAGTTCTTC | CASSLGGPALNEQFF | TRBV11-3 | NA | TRBJ2-1 | NA
TGCGCCAGCAGCTTGGCGGCTAGCGGATCCTACGAGCAGTACTTC | CASSLAASGSYEQYF | TRBV5-1 | TRBD2 | TRBJ2-7 | NA
TGCGCCAGTTCCTCTCAGGGAGGAGGGCACACTGAAGCTTTCTTT | CASSSQGGGHTEAFF | TRBV5-1 | NA | TRBJ1-1 | NA
TGTGCCAGCAGCTTATTCCTCGACTACCAAGAGACCCAGTACTTC | CASSLFLDYQETQYF | TRBV11-3 | NA | TRBJ2-5 | few
TGTGCCAGTAGTATGGCGTCGGGAGGGGCGAACATTCAGTACTTC | CASSMASGGANIQYF | TRBV19 | TRBD2 | TRBJ2-4 | NA
TGCGCCAGCAGCTCGGATGGACAGGGGAGAGATGGCTACACCTTC | CASSSDGQGRDGYTF | TRBV5-1 | TRBD1 | TRBJ1-2 | NA
TGTGCCTGGGATCCCCGGGAGGCCGGGAACGAGCAGTACTTC | CAWDPREAGNEQYF | TRBV30 | TRBD2 | TRBJ2-7 | NA
TGTGCCATCAGCGGACAGGGAATGACCAATCAGCCCCAGCATTTT | CAISGQGMTNQPQHF | TRBV6-8 | TRBD1 | TRBJ1-5 | medium-sized
TGTGCCAGTAGTGGAGGCCGAGGACAGGGAGGCACCGGGGAGCTGTTTTTT | CASSGGRGQGGTGELFF | TRBV19 | TRBD1 | TRBJ2-2 | NA
TGTGCCAGCAGCGCCTCCGGGCTCCAAGAGACCCAGTACTTC | CASSASGLQETQYF | TRBV7-7 | NA | TRBJ2-5 | few
TGTGCCAGCAGTGGCCCTGGAGAGCGGGATATCTCCGAGCAGTACTTC | CASSGPGERDISEQYF | TRBV9 | TRBD2 | TRBJ2-7 | NA
TGTGCCAGCAGGAACACAGGGGACGAGCAGTACTTC | CASRNTGDEQYF | TRBV6-8 | TRBD1 | TRBJ2-7 | NA
TGTGCCAGCAGCTCAGGAAGGACCCTTTTCCACTCCTACGAGCAGTACTTC | CASSSGRTLFHSYEQYF | TRBV6-8 | NA | TRBJ2-7 | NA
TGTGCCAGCAGTTTAAGATTAGCTCGGGGTGGCGGCTACACCTTC | CASSLRLARGGGYTF | TRBV28 | NA | TRBJ1-2 | NA
TGCAGCGTTCATAGCGGGAGGGCTTACAATGAGCAGTTCTTC | CSVHSGRAYNEQFF | TRBV29-1 | TRBD2 | TRBJ2-1 | NA
TGTGCCACCAGACATCCCCCTGAGGCTGAAAAACTGTTTTTT | CATRHPPEAEKLFF | TRBV10-3 | NA | TRBJ1-4 | few
TGTGCCAGCAGCGGGACGGAGAGCTCCTACGAGCAGTACTTC | CASSGTESSYEQYF | TRBV28 | NA | TRBJ2-7 | NA
TGCGCCAGCAGCTTGAACAGGGGAGAGGAAAAACTGTTTTTT | CASSLNRGEEKLFF | TRBV5-1 | TRBD1 | TRBJ1-4 | few
TGTGCCAGCAGACGGGAGATAGAAAGAGATACGCAGTATTTT | CASRREIERDTQYF | TRBV6-8 | NA | TRBJ2-3 | few
TGTGCCAGCAGCCTCAGCAGAGTTGTTCCCGGCTACACCTTC | CASSLSRVVPGYTF | TRBV11-3 | NA | TRBJ1-2 | NA
TGCGCCAGCAGCTCCGGGACTGGGGGGTACAATGAGCAGTTCTTC | CASSSGTGGYNEQFF | TRBV5-1 | NA | TRBJ2-1 | NA
TGTGCCAGCAGTTACGCTAGTATGAACACTGAAGCTTTCTTT | CASSYASMNTEAFF | TRBV6-8 | NA | TRBJ1-1 | NA